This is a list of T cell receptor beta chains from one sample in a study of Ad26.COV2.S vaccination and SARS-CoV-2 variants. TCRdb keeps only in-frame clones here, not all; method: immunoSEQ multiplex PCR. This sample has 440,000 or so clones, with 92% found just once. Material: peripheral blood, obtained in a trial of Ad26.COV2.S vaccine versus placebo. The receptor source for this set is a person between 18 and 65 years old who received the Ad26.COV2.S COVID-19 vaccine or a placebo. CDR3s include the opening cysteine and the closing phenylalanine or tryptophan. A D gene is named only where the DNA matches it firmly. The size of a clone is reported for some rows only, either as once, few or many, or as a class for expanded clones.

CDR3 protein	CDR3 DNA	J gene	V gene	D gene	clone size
CASSSRGTEYGYTF	TGTGCCAGCAGCTCCCGCGGGACAGAATATGGCTACACCTTC	TRBJ1-2	TRBV7-2	TRBD1	.
CASSQIKETFYEQYF	TGCGCCAGCAGCCAGATTAAAGAAACATTCTACGAGCAGTACTTC	TRBJ2-7	TRBV4-1	.	.
CASGVPGTEAFF	TGTGCCAGCGGGGTTCCGGGAACTGAAGCTTTCTTT	TRBJ1-1	TRBV6-6	.	.
CATSPQGIRETQYF	TGTGCCACCAGCCCACAGGGGATTCGGGAGACCCAGTACTTC	TRBJ2-5	TRBV15	TRBD1	.
CATSRDGSGVSHEQYF	TGTGCCACCAGCAGAGATGGGTCAGGGGTTTCCCACGAGCAGTACTTC	TRBJ2-7	TRBV15	.	.
CASSVAGGPNSPLHF	TGTGCCAGCAGCGTAGCCGGAGGGCCAAATTCACCCCTCCACTTT	TRBJ1-6	TRBV9	.	.
CASSSSKNTIYF	TGTGCCAGCAGCTCTTCGAAAAACACCATATATTTT	TRBJ1-3	TRBV6-2/TRBV6-3	.	.
CASSSGQGAGNQPQHF	TGTGCCAGCAGTTCGGGACAGGGGGCCGGCAATCAGCCCCAGCATTTT	TRBJ1-5	TRBV6-5	TRBD1	once
CASSQRRSSNQPQHF	TGTGCCAGCAGCCAAAGACGGAGTAGCAATCAGCCCCAGCATTTT	TRBJ1-5	TRBV3-1/TRBV3-2	.	once
CASSSPRGYEQYF	TGTGCCAGCAGTTCCCCCCGGGGCTACGAGCAGTACTTC	TRBJ2-7	TRBV28	.	.
CASRGADRGDYGYTF	TGTGCCAGTAGGGGCGCAGACAGGGGGGACTATGGCTACACCTTC	TRBJ1-2	TRBV19	TRBD1	.
CASRQGTAYSYEQYF	TGCGCCAGCAGACAAGGGACAGCGTACTCCTACGAGCAGTACTTC	TRBJ2-7	TRBV23-1	TRBD1	.
CASSFRLALAQETQYF	TGTGCCAGCAGTTTTAGGTTAGCACTAGCCCAGGAGACCCAGTACTTC	TRBJ2-5	TRBV28	.	once
CASSNRGNTEAFF	TGTGCCAGCAGTAACAGGGGGAACACTGAAGCTTTCTTT	TRBJ1-1	TRBV7-8	TRBD1	.
CASSLLLGTVGNTIYF	TGTGCCAGCAGCTTACTCTTGGGGACAGTTGGAAACACCATATATTTT	TRBJ1-3	TRBV7-8	TRBD1	.
CASSQDRQTTGELFF	TGCGCCAGCAGCCAAGATAGACAGACCACCGGGGAGCTGTTTTTT	TRBJ2-2	TRBV4-3	.	once
CASSQSPGLAGAAYEQYF	TGTGCCAGCAGCCAATCGCCTGGGCTAGCGGGGGCCGCCTACGAGCAGTACTTC	TRBJ2-7	TRBV14	TRBD2	.
CSVEDPRTGVDEQYF	TGCAGCGTTGAAGATCCTCGGACAGGGGTCGACGAGCAGTACTTC	TRBJ2-7	TRBV29-1	TRBD1	.
CASSEAGGRETQYF	TGTGCCAGCAGCGAAGCGGGGGGGCGAGAGACCCAGTACTTC	TRBJ2-5	TRBV5-6	TRBD2	.
CASSFSGVAGGYTF	TGTGCCAGCAGTTTCTCCGGGGTCGCGGGTGGCTACACCTTC	TRBJ1-2	TRBV27	.	.
CASSPGQGSYGYTF	TGCGCCAGCAGCCCCGGACAGGGGAGCTATGGCTACACCTTC	TRBJ1-2	TRBV5-1	TRBD1	.
CASRLAGGPSTDTQYF	TGTGCCAGCAGGCTAGCGGGGGGGCCTAGCACAGATACGCAGTATTTT	TRBJ2-3	TRBV11-2	TRBD2	.
CASSQTEQETQYF	TGCGCCAGCAGCCAAACCGAACAAGAGACCCAGTACTTC	TRBJ2-5	TRBV4-1	.	.
CSVLKSPRGSYNEQFF	TGCAGCGTTCTTAAATCTCCTAGGGGTTCCTACAATGAGCAGTTCTTC	TRBJ2-1	TRBV29-1	.	.
CASSISGMGTEAFF	TGTGCCAGTAGTATCTCCGGTATGGGAACTGAAGCTTTCTTT	TRBJ1-1	TRBV19	.	.
CASSQENTEAFF	TGTGCCAGCTCACAGGAGAACACTGAAGCTTTCTTT	TRBJ1-1	TRBV18	.	.
CASSQDRENYGYTF	TGCGCCAGCAGCCAAGACAGGGAGAACTATGGCTACACCTTC	TRBJ1-2	TRBV4-3	.	once
CASSSPWVYEQYF	TGCGCCAGCAGCTCCCCTTGGGTCTACGAGCAGTACTTC	TRBJ2-7	TRBV5-1	.	.
CASSDRGRTEAFF	TGTGCCAGCAGCGACAGGGGCCGCACTGAAGCTTTCTTT	TRBJ1-1	TRBV27	TRBD1	.
CASNRLAASTDTQYF	TGTGCCAGTAACCGACTAGCGGCAAGCACAGATACGCAGTATTTT	TRBJ2-3	TRBV19	TRBD2	once
CASSLGRQSNLAKNIQYF	TGCGCCAGCAGCTTGGGCAGACAATCAAATCTAGCCAAAAACATTCAGTACTTC	TRBJ2-4	TRBV5-1	.	once
CASGASHEQFF	TGTGCTAGTGGTGCCAGCCATGAGCAGTTCTTC	TRBJ2-1	TRBV12-5	.	once
CASSSSDSAYEQYF	TGCGCCAGCAGCTCATCCGATAGTGCCTACGAGCAGTACTTC	TRBJ2-7	TRBV5-1	.	.
CASSGSHQGARNTEAFF	TGTGCCAGCTCAGGAAGCCATCAGGGGGCGCGTAACACTGAAGCTTTCTTT	TRBJ1-1	TRBV18	TRBD1	.
CAWSVSGTTDTQYF	TGTGCCTGGAGTGTTAGTGGGACCACAGATACGCAGTATTTT	TRBJ2-3	TRBV30	.	.
CASSPRRGTLYGYTF	TGCGCCAGCAGCCCCCGGAGGGGGACCTTGTATGGCTACACCTTC	TRBJ1-2	TRBV4-3	.	.
CASSQVTLRGGPDTQYF	TGCGCCAGCAGCCAAGTCACCCTTAGGGGGGGGCCAGATACGCAGTATTTT	TRBJ2-3	TRBV4-1	.	.
CASSFSTGVPYEQYF	TGTGCCAGCAGCTTCTCCACAGGGGTGCCCTACGAGCAGTACTTC	TRBJ2-7	TRBV7-2	TRBD1	.
CASSVGLAGGPQETQYF	TGTGCCAGCAGCGTAGGTCTAGCGGGGGGACCCCAAGAGACCCAGTACTTC	TRBJ2-5	TRBV9	TRBD2	.
CASSQTRMDAMATISYEQYF	TGTGCCAGCAGCCAAACGAGGATGGACGCCATGGCCACTATCTCCTACGAGCAGTACTTC	TRBJ2-7	TRBV3-1/TRBV3-2	.	once
CAWSTGSGNQPQHF	TGTGCCTGGAGTACAGGGTCAGGCAATCAGCCCCAGCATTTT	TRBJ1-5	TRBV30	.	.
CASSYFEGTEAFF	TGTGCCAGCAGTTATTTCGAGGGCACTGAAGCTTTCTTT	TRBJ1-1	TRBV6-6	.	.
CASSLSGQGVVQPQHF	TGTGCCAGCAGTTTATCGGGACAGGGGGTCGTTCAGCCCCAGCATTTT	TRBJ1-5	TRBV27	TRBD1	.
CAWSGGRINQPQHF	TGTGCCTGGAGTGGGGGTCGGATCAATCAGCCCCAGCATTTT	TRBJ1-5	TRBV30	.	.
CASSLVAVSGGSSYNEQFF	TGTGCCAGCAGCTTAGTGGCGGTTAGCGGGGGGAGCTCCTACAATGAGCAGTTCTTC	TRBJ2-1	TRBV7-2	TRBD2	.
CASSLRFSYEQYF	TGTGCCAGCAGCTTACGGTTCTCCTACGAGCAGTACTTC	TRBJ2-7	TRBV5-4	.	.
CASRVSTLTSYEQYF	TGTGCCAGCCGAGTGTCGACCCTAACTTCCTACGAGCAGTACTTC	TRBJ2-7	TRBV3-1/TRBV3-2	.	once
CASSRQGSPTDTQYF	TGTGCCAGCAGTCGACAGGGATCCCCCACAGATACGCAGTATTTT	TRBJ2-3	TRBV6-6	TRBD1	.
CASSYSRTNTEAFF	TGTGCCAGCAGTTACTCGAGGACTAACACTGAAGCTTTCTTT	TRBJ1-1	TRBV6-5	.	.
CASSPLPRQVDGYTF	TGTGCCAGCTCACCACTTCCCCGACAGGTAGATGGCTACACCTTC	TRBJ1-2	TRBV18	.	.
CASRLLNSPLHF	TGTGCCAGCCGCCTATTAAATTCACCCCTCCACTTT	TRBJ1-6	TRBV12-3/TRBV12-4	.	.
CASSFRLYEQFF	TGTGCCAGCAGTTTCAGGTTATATGAGCAGTTCTTC	TRBJ2-1	TRBV28	.	once
CATSRGLQGERQPQHF	TGTGCCACCAGCAGAGGGTTACAGGGGGAGAGGCAGCCCCAGCATTTT	TRBJ1-5	TRBV15	TRBD1	.
CASSEAPGRQNQPQHF	TGTGCCAGCAGTGAAGCCCCGGGACGGCAAAATCAGCCCCAGCATTTT	TRBJ1-5	TRBV2	.	.
CASSYRTGDPYEQYF	TGTGCCAGCAGTTACAGGACAGGTGATCCCTACGAGCAGTACTTC	TRBJ2-7	TRBV6-5	TRBD1	once
CASSLGTAYEQYF	TGTGCCAGCAGCTTAGGGACAGCTTACGAGCAGTACTTC	TRBJ2-7	TRBV7-8	.	.
CATSTGQGDYGELFF	TGTGCCACCAGCACGGGACAGGGGGATTACGGGGAGCTGTTTTTT	TRBJ2-2	TRBV15	TRBD1	.